This T cell receptor (beta chain) derives from a study of T cell responses to AZD1222 COVID-19 vaccine. The method was immunoSEQ multiplex PCR; TCRdb's version includes in-frame clones alone and lacks a portion of them. The sample yields some 130,000 clones, around 90% seen once. In regard to this clone: Its matching antigen is unknown.

General observations from the study: Regions left unmutated in variants are reportedly the target of nearly half of spike-specific TCRs. Spike-specific TCR breadth and depth rose after two AZD1222 doses. The study identified only five or six AZD1222 recipients as seropositive at baseline.

The CDR3 sequence is 15 residues long. Germline V CDR1 and CDR2: SGHTA, FQGNSA. The V and J ends lost 1 base and 9 bases respectively, with 16 bases between them. The sequencing here drew on peripheral blood, taken on day 0 of AZD1222 vaccination. The genes are TRBV7-2 and TRBJ1-3; D is unresolved. The sequence came from an adult in good health. CDR3 nucleotide sequence: TGTGCCAGCAGCTTAGTGCTTCGGGCCTGGAGCACCATATATTTT. Translating gives CASSLVLRAWSTIYF.